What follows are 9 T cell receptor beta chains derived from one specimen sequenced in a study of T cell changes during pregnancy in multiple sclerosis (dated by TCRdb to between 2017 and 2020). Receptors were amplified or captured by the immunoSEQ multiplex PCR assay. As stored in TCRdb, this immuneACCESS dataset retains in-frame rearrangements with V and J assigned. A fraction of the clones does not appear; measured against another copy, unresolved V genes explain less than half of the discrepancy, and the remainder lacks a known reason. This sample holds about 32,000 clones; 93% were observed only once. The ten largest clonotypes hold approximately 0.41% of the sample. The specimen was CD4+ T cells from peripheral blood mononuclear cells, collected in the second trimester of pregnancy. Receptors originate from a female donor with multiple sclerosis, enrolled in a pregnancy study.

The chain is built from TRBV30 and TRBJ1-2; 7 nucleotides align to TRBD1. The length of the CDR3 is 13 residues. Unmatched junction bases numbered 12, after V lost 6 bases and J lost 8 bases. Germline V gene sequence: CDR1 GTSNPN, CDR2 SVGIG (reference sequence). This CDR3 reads CACTTGFGRGYTF. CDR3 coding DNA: TGTGCCTGCACGACAGGGTTCGGTAGGGGCTACACCTTC.

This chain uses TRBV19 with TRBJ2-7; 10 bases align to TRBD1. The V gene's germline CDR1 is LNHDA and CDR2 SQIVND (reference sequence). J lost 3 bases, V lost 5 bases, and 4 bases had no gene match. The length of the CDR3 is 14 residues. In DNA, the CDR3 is TGTGCCAGTAGTCTACGGACAGGGGGCTACGAGCAGTACTTC. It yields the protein CASSLRTGGYEQYF. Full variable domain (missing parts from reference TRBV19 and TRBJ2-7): DGGITQSPKYLFRKEGQNVTLSCEQNLNHDAMYWYRQDPGQGLRLIYYSQIVNDFQKGDIAEGYSVSREKKESFPLTVTSAQKNPTAFYLCASSLRTGGYEQYFGPGTRLTVT.

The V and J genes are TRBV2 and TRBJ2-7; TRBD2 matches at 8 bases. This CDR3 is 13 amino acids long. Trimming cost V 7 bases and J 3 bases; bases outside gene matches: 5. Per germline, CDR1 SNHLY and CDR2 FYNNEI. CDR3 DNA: TGTGCCAGCAACCTAGCGGGCCTCTACGAGCAGTACTTC. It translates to CASNLAGLYEQYF.

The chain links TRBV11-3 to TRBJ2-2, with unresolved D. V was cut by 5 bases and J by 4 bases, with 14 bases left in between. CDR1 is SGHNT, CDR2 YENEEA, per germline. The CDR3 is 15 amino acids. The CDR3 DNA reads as TGTGCCAGCAGCCCACGGGTATCGGCCACCGGGGAGCTGTTTTTT. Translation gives CASSPRVSATGELFF.

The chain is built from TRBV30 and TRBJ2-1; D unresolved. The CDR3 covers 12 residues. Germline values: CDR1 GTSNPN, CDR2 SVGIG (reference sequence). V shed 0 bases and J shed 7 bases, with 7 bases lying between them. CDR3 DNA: TGTGCCTGGAGTGTAAGTCGGAATGAGCAGTTCTTC. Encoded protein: CAWSVSRNEQFF.

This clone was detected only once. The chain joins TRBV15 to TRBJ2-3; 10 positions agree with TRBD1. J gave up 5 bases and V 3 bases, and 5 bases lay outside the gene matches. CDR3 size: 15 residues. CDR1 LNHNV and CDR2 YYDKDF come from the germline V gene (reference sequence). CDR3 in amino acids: CATSSYGTGEDTQYF. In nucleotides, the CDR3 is TGTGCCACCAGCAGCTACGGGACAGGGGAAGATACGCAGTATTTT. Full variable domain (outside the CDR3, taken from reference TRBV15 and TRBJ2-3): DAMVIQNPRYQVTQFGKPVTLSCSQTLNHNVMYWYQQKSSQAPKLLFHYYDKDFNNEADTPDNFQSRRPNTSFCFLDIRSPGLGDTAMYLCATSSYGTGEDTQYFGPGTRLTVL.

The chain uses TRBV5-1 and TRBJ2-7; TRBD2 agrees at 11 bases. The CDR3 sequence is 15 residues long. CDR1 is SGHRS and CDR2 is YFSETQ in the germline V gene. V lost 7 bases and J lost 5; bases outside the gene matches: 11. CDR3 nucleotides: TGCGCCAGCGGACTGACTAGCGGGAAATACGACGAGCAGTACTTC. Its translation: CASGLTSGKYDEQYF.

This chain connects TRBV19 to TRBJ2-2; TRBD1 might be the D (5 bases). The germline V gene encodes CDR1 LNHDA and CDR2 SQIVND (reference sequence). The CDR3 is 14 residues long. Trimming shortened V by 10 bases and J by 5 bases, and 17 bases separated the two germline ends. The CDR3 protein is CATAGRVRTGELFF. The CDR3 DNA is TGTGCCACCGCCGGCAGGGTACGGACCGGGGAGCTGTTTTTT.

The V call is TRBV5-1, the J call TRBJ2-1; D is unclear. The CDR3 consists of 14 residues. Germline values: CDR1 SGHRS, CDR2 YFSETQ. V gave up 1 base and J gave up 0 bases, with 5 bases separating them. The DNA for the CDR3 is TGCGCCAGCAGCTTGTCCAACTCCTACAATGAGCAGTTCTTC. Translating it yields CASSLSNSYNEQFF.